Listed below are T cell receptor beta chains from one sample, sequenced in a study of T-cell memory formation after mild COVID-19. TCRdb reprocessed the 5' RACE reads via MiXCR and lists one record per CDR3 protein. The sample has 380,000 or so distinct CDR3 sequences, approximately 15% seen once. The sequencing input was PBMCs or a T cell subset sorted from them (not recorded which). Source of these receptors: a man aged 18 to 30 who had mild COVID-19 (a few samples of this study predate the infection). Cell type and time point are not known. CDR3s include the opening cysteine and the closing phenylalanine or tryptophan. Each record gives: clone size, J gene, V gene, CDR3 protein. The size entry is marked missing in some rows and otherwise reads once, few, many or a size class.

few TRBJ2-3 TRBV20-1 CSAPSGGATDTQYF
- TRBJ2-5 TRBV11-2 CASSTGRGYQETQYF
few TRBJ2-1 TRBV7-2 CASSLLDGFYNEQFF
- TRBJ2-3 TRBV20-1 CSARGPWGDTQYF
- TRBJ2-5 TRBV19 CASSIARTAISARKETQYF
few TRBJ2-1 TRBV7-2 CASSQGGLYNEQFF
few TRBJ2-3 TRBV29-1 CSVETGPTDTQYF
few TRBJ2-2 TRBV7-6 CASTQRGTPTFNTGELFF
few TRBJ1-5 TRBV7-8 CASSLLKGSYQPQHF
few TRBJ2-5 TRBV11-2 CASRGGLETQYF
- TRBJ2-5 TRBV14 CASSHRGLQETQYF
many TRBJ2-7 TRBV6-6 CASSYSTVGYEQYF